The 20 T cell receptor gamma chains listed next were all sequenced from one sample in a study of Vδ1+ human thymocytes. No cognate antigen is known for these TCRs. The template was reverse-transcribed extracted RNA. The CDR3 regions were amplified by multiplex PCR from V-gene primers to a constant-region primer. TCRdb used CATT to re-call clones from the multiplex PCR reads. The table shows 9,000 to 13,000 gamma-chain clones, with over 40% occurring only once. Findings and caveats of the study: Thymic TRG and TRD repertoires appeared highly polyclonal, with Gaussian CDR3 length distributions.

Sample: Vdelta1+ gamma-delta thymocytes from the thymus. Described subset: FACS-sorted CD3+ TCRalphabeta- TCRVdelta1+ TCRVdelta2- thymocytes. Receptor source: a boy under three years old who had congenital heart surgery.

This clone was observed a handful of times. The gene calls are TRGV9 and TRGJP. Germline V CDR1 and CDR2: GITISATS, ISYDGTV (reference sequence). J was trimmed by 4 bases and V by 0 bases; bases with no gene match: 6. The CDR3 runs 18 residues. CDR3 DNA sequence: TGTGCCTTGTGGGAGGTGAACCCACAAGAGTTGGGCAAAAAAATCAAGGTATTT. It encodes CALWEVNPQELGKKIKVF.

This chain links TRGV5 with TRGJ1 or TRGJ2. The J gene was missing in TCRdb and was found by matching the end of the DNA to germline. V lost 4 bases and J lost 9; bases outside the gene matches: 6. From germline, CDR1 is VINAFY and CDR2 YDVSNSKD. The CDR3 is 11 residues long. In nucleotides, the CDR3 is TGTGCCACCTGGGAGGTTGGTAAGAAACTCTTT. It encodes CATWEVGKKLF.

The rearrangement joins TRGV5 to TRGJ1 or TRGJ2. TCRdb lists no J gene, so it was determined here by aligning the DNA to germline. The CDR3 totals 11 residues. V was clipped by 0 bases and J by 12 bases; unmatched bases: 5. CDR1 is VINAFY and CDR2 is YDVSNSKD in the germline V gene. In DNA, the CDR3 is TGTGCCACCTGGGACAGGATTTGGAAACTCTTT. Amino acid sequence: CATWDRIWKLF.

There are a few counts of this clone. Germline and junction disagree at one end, which may indicate a read error. V is TRGV9 and J is TRGJ1 or TRGJ2. This CDR3 is built from 14 residues. Per the germline V gene, CDR1 is GITISATS and CDR2 is ISYDGTV (reference sequence). CDR3 region: CAMWEFAQGYKKLF. Written as DNA, the CDR3 is TGTGCCATGTGGGAGTTCGCCCAGGGTTATAAGAAACTCTTT.

The genes are TRGV4 and TRGJ1 or TRGJ2. Here the J gene came from matching the DNA to germline, since TCRdb omits it. CDR1 is EGSTGY, CDR2 YDSYTSSV, per germline. The ends lost 9 bases at V and 7 bases at J; junction bases unmatched: 12. This CDR3 has 12 residues. CDR3 amino acids: CATRGVRYKKLF. In DNA, the CDR3 is TGTGCCACCCGGGGGGTCCGATATAAGAAACTCTTT.

This sequence joins TRGV5 and TRGJ1 or TRGJ2. TCRdb offers no J gene call, so here the DNA was matched to germline to obtain one. J lost 2 bases, V lost 5 bases, and 6 bases had no gene match. Germline assignment: CDR1 VINAFY and CDR2 YDVSNSKD. The CDR3 runs 13 residues. CDR3: CATWAMDYYKKLF. In nucleotides, the CDR3 is TGTGCCACCTGGGCCATGGATTATTATAAGAAACTCTTT.

The chain combines TRGV9 with TRGJ1 or TRGJ2. Germline V gene sequence: CDR1 GITISATS, CDR2 ISYDGTV (reference sequence). The trim removed 0 bases at V and 5 bases at J, leaving 7 bases unmatched. The length of the CDR3 is 14 residues. CDR3 nucleotide sequence: TGTGCCTTGTGGGAGGTGCGTGGGCATTATAAGAAACTCTTT. As protein: CALWEVRGHYKKLF.

This clone was detected a few times. The J gene is TRGJP1, the V gene TRGV9. Per the germline V gene, CDR1 is GITISATS and CDR2 is ISYDGTV (reference sequence). The CDR3 covers 13 residues. V shed 3 bases and J 10 bases; nucleotides not matched to a gene: 8. CDR3 sequence: CALWEFRLWFKIF. In DNA, the CDR3 is TGTGCCTTGTGGGAGTTTCGGCTTTGGTTCAAGATATTT.

V and J are TRGV9 and TRGJ1 or TRGJ2. The V segment lost 0 bases and the J segment 6 bases; nucleotides outside the gene matches: 5. Germline CDR1 reads GITISATS; CDR2 reads ISYDGTV (reference sequence). This CDR3 is 13 amino acids long. The CDR3 coding sequence is TGTGCCTTGTGGGAGGTGCGATTTTATAAGAAACTCTTT. As protein: CALWEVRFYKKLF.

The chain carries TRGV4 and TRGJ1 or TRGJ2. TCRdb supplies no J gene; here it was assigned by aligning the nucleotide sequence to germline. The V gene end was trimmed by 3 bases and the J gene end by 7 bases; junction bases not matched to a gene: 9. The germline gives CDR1 EGSTGY, CDR2 YDSYTSSV. The CDR3 is 13 amino acids. The CDR3 DNA reads TGTGCCACCTGGGATCCCCAGGGGTATAAGAAACTCTTT. Encoded protein: CATWDPQGYKKLF.

V usage is TRGV5 and J usage is TRGJ1 or TRGJ2. In the absence of a J gene in TCRdb, the DNA was matched to germline to assign it here. CDR3 length: 15 residues. Unmatched junction bases numbered 14, after V lost 6 bases and J lost 3 bases. Germline lookup yields CDR1 VINAFY and CDR2 YDVSNSKD. The CDR3 region is CATWPPGDLYYKKLF. The CDR3 DNA is TGTGCCACCTGGCCCCCCGGGGATCTTTATTATAAGAAACTCTTT.

This chain connects TRGV3 to TRGJ1 or TRGJ2. The J gene comes from matching the DNA to germline here; TCRdb lacks it. Unmatched junction bases numbered 5, after V lost 0 bases and J lost 12 bases. The CDR3 runs 11 residues. Germline values: CDR1 VTNTFY, CDR2 YDVSTARD (reference sequence). The CDR3 DNA reads TGTGCCACCTGGGACAGGGCTGCGAAACTCTTT. Its translation is CATWDRAAKLF.

The chain links TRGV3 to TRGJP2. The germline gives CDR1 VTNTFY, CDR2 YDVSTARD (reference sequence). With V trimmed by 3 bases and J by 3 bases, 10 bases remained unmatched. The CDR3 is 16 residues long. CDR3 sequence (DNA): TGTGCCACCTGGGACGATGGCCCCCGTAGTGATTGGATCAAGACGTTT. Translation gives CATWDDGPRSDWIKTF.

The sample holds a few counts of this clone. The V and J genes are TRGV3 and TRGJ1 or TRGJ2. The V gene's germline CDR1 is VTNTFY and CDR2 YDVSTARD (reference sequence). The trim removed 6 bases at V and 12 bases at J, leaving 11 bases unmatched. This CDR3 has 11 residues. The CDR3 DNA reads as TGTGCCACCTGGTTACGCGGGGGGAAACTCTTT. Translation gives CATWLRGGKLF.

In this sample, this clone turned up a few times. Within the sample, other DNA sequences also encode this same CDR3. J is TRGJ1 or TRGJ2 and V is TRGV8. The CDR3 is 11 residues long. The germline V gene encodes CDR1 VENAVY and CDR2 YDSYNSRV. V shed 3 bases, J shed 8 bases, and the junction held 4 bases outside the gene matches. The CDR3 loop is CATWDSDKKLF. Written as DNA, the CDR3 is TGTGCCACCTGGGATTCTGATAAGAAACTCTTT.

This chain uses TRGV9 with TRGJ1 or TRGJ2. No J segment appears in TCRdb, so it was assigned here by matching the sequence to germline. V dropped 4 bases and J dropped 10; count of bases not matched to a gene: 10. CDR3 length: 12 amino acids. Germline V gives CDR1 GITISATS, CDR2 ISYDGTV (reference sequence). The CDR3 loop is CALWETNRKKLF. The CDR3 nucleotides read TGTGCCTTGTGGGAAACTAACCGAAAGAAACTCTTT.

This clone was recorded a few times. One junction end disagrees with the germline gene, perhaps due to a read error. This same CDR3 is encoded by further DNA sequences in the sample. V and J are TRGV9 and TRGJ1 or TRGJ2. CDR1 and CDR2 from the germline V gene are GITISATS and ISYDGTV (reference sequence). The CDR3 is 11 amino acids. The CDR3 loop is CALWVSYKKLF. As DNA, the CDR3 is TGCGCCTTGTGGGTTAGTTATAAGAAACTCTTT.

The chain carries TRGV4 and TRGJ1 or TRGJ2. The J gene, left out of TCRdb, was set here by checking the DNA against germline. The CDR3 length is 12 residues. V was clipped by 5 bases and J by 3 bases; unmatched bases: 4. Germline loops: CDR1 EGSTGY, CDR2 YDSYTSSV. The CDR3 protein is CATWAFYYKKLF. As DNA, the CDR3 is TGTGCCACCTGGGCTTTTTATTATAAGAAACTCTTT.

This clone showed up just a few times. The J gene is TRGJ1 or TRGJ2, the V gene TRGV5. The CDR3 has 11 amino acids. Trimming removed 3 bases from V and 6 bases from J; junction bases left unmatched: 2. CDR1 VINAFY and CDR2 YDVSNSKD come from the germline V gene. DNA of the CDR3: TGTGCCACCTGGGACGTTTATAAGAAACTCTTT. This codes for CATWDVYKKLF.

The gene calls are TRGV5 and TRGJ1 or TRGJ2. Germline V CDR1 and CDR2: VINAFY, YDVSNSKD. The trim removed 0 bases at V and 11 bases at J, leaving 7 bases unmatched. This CDR3 has 12 residues. CDR3 protein: CATWDRPPEKLF. CDR3 in DNA: TGTGCCACCTGGGACAGGCCTCCTGAGAAACTCTTT.